Following are 29 T cell receptor beta chains from one sample sequenced in a study of CD8 T cells in Susac syndrome. With random hexamers, reverse transcription was performed on roughly 0.45 to 1 ug of RNA. TCRdb re-derived calls from the immunoSEQ multiplex PCR reads in MiXCR, one entry per CDR3 protein. The sample has roughly 150,000 distinct CDR3 sequences, roughly 96% seen once. Sequenced: CD4+ T cells from PBMCs. Receptors originate from a human donor with Susac syndrome.

This clonotype was observed once. The V gene is TRBV5-1, the J gene TRBJ2-3; D possibly corresponds to TRBD2 (5 bases). The CDR3 contains 15 residues. Trimming removed 0 bases from V and 7 bases from J, with 15 bases in between. Per germline, CDR1 SGHRS and CDR2 YFSETQ. The CDR3 sequence: CASSLESAVANTQYF. CDR3 sequence (DNA): TGCGCCAGCAGCTTGGAGTCAGCGGTTGCGAATACGCAGTATTTT.

This chain joins TRBV24-1 and TRBJ2-3; 9 nucleotides align to TRBD2. The CDR3 extends over 18 amino acids. Germline assignment: CDR1 KGHDR and CDR2 SFDVKD. The ends lost 5 bases at V and 5 bases at J; junction bases unmatched: 16. The CDR3 loop is CATSVGLSPAGGEDTQYF. DNA for the CDR3: TGTGCCACCAGTGTCGGTCTTAGTCCAGCGGGGGGAGAAGATACGCAGTATTTT.

This chain connects TRBV24-1 to TRBJ2-3, with D perhaps matching TRBD2 (5 bases). The ends were cut back, 9 bases at V and 3 bases at J, with 12 bases in the middle. From germline, CDR1 is KGHDR and CDR2 SFDVKD. The CDR3 loop spans 13 amino acids. The CDR3 region has the DNA TGTGCCACCTCGAGCCGGGGAACAGATACGCAGTATTTT. Translated: CATSSRGTDTQYF.

Only one count was recorded for this clonotype. CDR3 DNA sequence: TGTGCCAGCAGTTTAGCGTCAGCCAGGGTCAGTCAGCCCCAGCATTTT. Translating gives CASSLASARVSQPQHF. The V call is TRBV12-3 or TRBV12-4, the J call TRBJ1-5; TRBD1 is a possible D gene (5 bases). Trimming left V 0 bases short and J 6 bases short, with 15 bases between. CDR3 length: 16 amino acids.

The rearrangement links TRBV7-2 to TRBJ2-5, with 9 bases lining up with TRBD2. This CDR3 has 15 amino acids. The junction had 6 bases not matched to a gene; V was cut back by 2 bases and J by 5 bases. Germline V lookup: CDR1 SGHTA, CDR2 FQGNSA. CDR3 region: CASSLRSSGEETQYF. As DNA, the CDR3 is TGTGCCAGCAGCTTAAGGTCTAGCGGGGAGGAGACCCAGTACTTC.

This chain joins TRBV7-8 and TRBJ2-5, with 7 bases fitting TRBD1. The CDR3 is 14 residues long. Per germline, CDR1 SGHVS and CDR2 FQNEAQ. With 8 bases clipped from V and 5 bases from J, the junction kept 11 bases outside the gene matches. The CDR3 sequence is CASGRARQGETQYF. The DNA for the CDR3 is TGTGCCAGCGGTCGGGCACGACAGGGTGAGACCCAGTACTTC.

This clonotype appeared a single time. The chain carries TRBV27 and TRBJ1-6; D gene ambiguous. Looked up from germline, CDR1 is MNHEY and CDR2 is SMNVEV (reference sequence). CDR3 length: 14 amino acids. V shed 0 bases and J shed 12 bases, with 12 bases lying between them. CDR3 sequence reads: CASSLSRSRGPLHF. The CDR3, as DNA: TGTGCCAGCAGTTTATCCCGCAGTCGTGGACCCCTCCACTTT.

The genes are TRBV16 and TRBJ2-7; 10 nucleotides match TRBD1. V trimming: 4 bases; J trimming: 3 bases; junction bases outside the gene matches: 12. The CDR3 consists of 17 residues. Germline loops: CDR1 KGHSY, CDR2 FQNENV. The chain's CDR3 is CASSLPTPGDRGYEQYF. The CDR3 DNA is TGTGCCAGCAGCCTCCCCACTCCCGGGGACAGGGGCTACGAGCAGTACTTC.

The chain has TRBV11-2 and TRBJ2-3; D ambiguous. This CDR3 spans 14 amino acids. V was trimmed by 5 bases and J by 2 bases, leaving 11 bases between them. The germline gives CDR1 SGHAT, CDR2 FQNNGV. The CDR3 nucleotides read TGTGCCAGCAGCCAAGGAAAATTCACAGATACGCAGTATTTT. Its translation is CASSQGKFTDTQYF.

The chain carries TRBV4-1 and TRBJ2-5; tentatively, D is TRBD1 (5 bases). This CDR3 contains 15 residues. The V end lost 0 bases, the J end lost 7 bases, and 15 bases lay between the germline ends. In germline, CDR1 is MGHRA, CDR2 YSYEKL. The CDR3 sequence is CASSQDQTAFGTQYF. The CDR3 DNA sequence: TGCGCCAGCAGCCAAGATCAGACAGCCTTTGGGACCCAGTACTTC.

This clonotype is a singleton in its sample. The chain is built from TRBV20-1 and TRBJ1-1; no clear D gene. CDR3 length equals 12 residues. V lost 4 bases to trimming and J lost 11 bases, with 17 bases between them. In germline, CDR1 is DFQATT, CDR2 SNEGSKA (reference sequence). In DNA form, the CDR3 reads TGCAGTGCTACCGTCGTAGGGAATAGCGCTTTCTTT. Amino acids: CSATVVGNSAFF.

The chain couples TRBV4-1 to TRBJ2-5; D may be TRBD1 or TRBD2 (6 bases each). The germline gives CDR1 MGHRA, CDR2 YSYEKL. The CDR3 is 14 residues long. V was pared by 1 base and J by 9 bases, with 15 bases between. CDR3 sequence: CASSQAFGGQAQYF. The CDR3 coding sequence is TGCGCCAGCAGCCAAGCGTTCGGGGGCCAGGCCCAGTACTTC.

This chain joins TRBV19 and TRBJ2-7, with TRBD1 matching 9 bases. Per the germline V gene, CDR1 is LNHDA and CDR2 is SQIVND (reference sequence). V dropped 6 bases and J dropped 3; count of bases not matched to a gene: 3. The CDR3 loop spans 13 amino acids. DNA of the CDR3: TGTGCCAGTAGGCAGACAGGGGGCTACGAGCAGTACTTC. Residues: CASRQTGGYEQYF.

The chain combines TRBV3-1 with TRBJ1-1; possible D gene TRBD1, 5 bases. This CDR3 is built from 13 residues. The V and J ends lost 4 bases and 6 bases respectively, with 12 bases between them. Germline-derived CDR1 and CDR2 are LGHDT and YNNKEL (reference sequence). This CDR3 reads CASSLNRDPEAFF. The CDR3 DNA reads as TGTGCCAGCAGCCTGAACCGGGACCCTGAAGCTTTCTTT.

The rearrangement uses TRBV7-3 and TRBJ1-2; D possibly corresponds to TRBD1 (6 bases). Germline CDR1 is SGHTA and CDR2 is FQGTGA. Trimming took off 5 bases at V and 6 bases at J, with 13 bases between the two ends. CDR3 length equals 13 residues. CDR3 in DNA: TGTGCCAGCAGCCCTACGGGGGGCGATGGCTACACCTTC. Protein: CASSPTGGDGYTF.

The chain has TRBV4-1 and TRBJ1-1; tentative D call: TRBD1 (6 bases). Trimming removed 6 bases at V and 1 base at J, with 12 bases between. Germline values: CDR1 MGHRA, CDR2 YSYEKL. CDR3 length: 14 amino acids. CDR3 sequence reads: CASRGTLKNTEAFF. CDR3 bases: TGCGCCAGCAGAGGGACACTAAAGAACACTGAAGCTTTCTTT.

V gene TRBV19 combines with J gene TRBJ1-5; D remains ambiguous. Germline lookup yields CDR1 LNHDA and CDR2 SQIVND (reference sequence). V dropped 5 bases and J dropped 9 bases, with 11 bases sitting between them. The CDR3 covers 12 residues. The CDR3 is CASSVLVGPQHF. CDR3 coding DNA: TGTGCCAGTAGTGTCCTCGTTGGGCCCCAGCATTTT.

The chain links TRBV29-1 to TRBJ2-1; D uncertain. Germline assignment: CDR1 SQVTM and CDR2 ANQGSEA. The CDR3 has 12 amino acids. Trimming removed 1 base from V and 5 bases from J, with 6 bases in between. CDR3 DNA sequence: TGCAGCGTTGAAGGCAATCACAATGAGCAGTTCTTC. It encodes CSVEGNHNEQFF.

J is TRBJ2-7 and V is TRBV7-3, with D possibly TRBD1 on 6 matching bases. The germline gives CDR1 SGHTA, CDR2 FQGTGA. The germline V and J ends were trimmed by 4 bases and 2 bases, with 9 bases remaining between them. CDR3 size: 13 residues. The CDR3 reads CASSWGTTYEQYF. CDR3 nucleotides: TGTGCCAGCAGCTGGGGGACAACCTACGAGCAGTACTTC.

The chain uses TRBV4-2 and TRBJ1-2, with TRBD1 matching over 8 bases. J was trimmed by 3 bases and V by 7 bases; bases with no gene match: 7. CDR3 length: 14 amino acids. Germline values: CDR1 LGHNA, CDR2 YNFKEQ. CDR3 sequence reads: CASTGGAGDYGYTF. The CDR3 coding sequence is TGTGCCAGCACAGGGGGCGCGGGAGACTATGGCTACACCTTC.

The chain joins TRBV6-5 to TRBJ1-2; no clear D gene. Trimming shortened V by 4 bases and J by 0 bases, and 15 bases separated the two germline ends. Germline V gene sequence: CDR1 MNHEY, CDR2 SVGAGI. This CDR3 is 16 amino acids long. CDR3 DNA sequence: TGTGCCAGCAGTTCTCCGGGATCGGGGTCTAACTATGGCTACACCTTC. Translation gives CASSSPGSGSNYGYTF.

The chain carries TRBV20-1 and TRBJ2-7; D is unclear. Deletions cut 3 bases from V and 1 base from J, with 13 bases between. Germline V CDR1 and CDR2: DFQATT, SNEGSKA (reference sequence). The length of the CDR3 is 14 residues. CDR3 residues: CSASRQTESYEQYF. DNA of the CDR3: TGCAGTGCTAGTCGGCAGACCGAATCCTACGAGCAGTACTTC.

This sequence joins TRBV3-1 and TRBJ1-1; 11 positions match TRBD1. CDR1 and CDR2 from the germline V gene are LGHDT and YNNKEL (reference sequence). The J segment lost 7 bases and the V segment lost 1 base, leaving 5 bases of the junction unmatched. CDR3 length: 15 amino acids. This CDR3 is CASSQAGQGASEAFF. The DNA of the CDR3 is TGTGCCAGCAGCCAAGCAGGACAGGGGGCAAGTGAAGCTTTCTTT.

The chain carries TRBV6-2 or TRBV6-3 and TRBJ2-7; D remains ambiguous. Germline V gives CDR1 MNHEY, CDR2 SVGEGT. This CDR3 has 12 amino acids. V lost 2 bases to trimming and J lost 6 bases, with 8 bases between them. The CDR3 DNA follows: TGTGCCAGCAGTTACGGCCAAGTCGAGCAGTACTTC. This gives the protein CASSYGQVEQYF.

The chain uses TRBV12-3 or TRBV12-4 and TRBJ2-3, with 16 bases that match TRBD2. This CDR3 is built from 15 residues. J lost 4 bases, V lost 5 bases, and 0 bases had no gene match. DNA for the CDR3: TGTGCCAGCAGTGGGACTAGCGGGGGGGCAGATACGCAGTATTTT. Encoded protein: CASSGTSGGADTQYF.

As to this clonotype: An end of the junction differs from the germline gene, which may be a read error. The chain links TRBV9 to TRBJ1-3, with 10 bases matching TRBD1. From germline, CDR1 is SGDLS and CDR2 YYNGEE. The length of the CDR3 is 15 residues. The CDR3 loop reads CASSFRQGAGNTIYF. In DNA form, the CDR3 reads TGTGCCAGCAGCTTTCGACAGGGGGCTGGGAACACCATATATTTT.

This chain's CDR3 is CASAIGGTDTQYF. CDR3 coding DNA: TGTGCCAGCGCCATAGGGGGCACAGATACGCAGTATTTT. This chain links TRBV19 with TRBJ2-3, with TRBD1 as a possible D gene (5 bases). Germline-derived CDR1 and CDR2 are LNHDA and SQIVND (reference sequence). The V end lost 9 bases, the J end lost 1 base, and 11 bases lay between the germline ends. This CDR3 comprises 13 residues.

The rearrangement uses TRBV6-5 and TRBJ2-1; no firm D call. Germline assignment: CDR1 MNHEY and CDR2 SVGAGI. Between the trimmed V and J ends, which lost 2 bases and 13 bases, there was a span of 9 bases. The CDR3 extends over 11 amino acids. CDR3 region: CASSYGQVQFF. For the CDR3, the DNA is TGTGCCAGCAGTTACGGTCAGGTTCAGTTCTTC.

The chain is built from TRBV29-1 and TRBJ1-2; possible D gene TRBD1, 5 bases. The CDR3 runs 11 residues. Trimming took 6 bases from V and 6 from J, leaving 11 bases between them. Per germline, CDR1 SQVTM and CDR2 ANQGSEA. In DNA form, the CDR3 reads TGCAGCGTCGTGTCGACAGATGGCTACACCTTC. This encodes CSVVSTDGYTF.